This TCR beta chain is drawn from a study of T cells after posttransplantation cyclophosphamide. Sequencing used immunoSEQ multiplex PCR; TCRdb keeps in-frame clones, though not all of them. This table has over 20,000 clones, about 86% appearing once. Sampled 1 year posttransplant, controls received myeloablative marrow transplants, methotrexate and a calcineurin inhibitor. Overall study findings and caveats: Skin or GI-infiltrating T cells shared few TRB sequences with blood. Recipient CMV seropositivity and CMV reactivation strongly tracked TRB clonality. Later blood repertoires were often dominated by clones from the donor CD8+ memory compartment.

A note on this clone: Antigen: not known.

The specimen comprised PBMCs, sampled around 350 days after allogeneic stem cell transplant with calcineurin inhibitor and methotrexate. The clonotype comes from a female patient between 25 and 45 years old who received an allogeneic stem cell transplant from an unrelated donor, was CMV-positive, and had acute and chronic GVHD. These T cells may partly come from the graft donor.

The CDR3 protein is CASSLDGQGKHF. In nucleotides, the CDR3 is TGCGCCAGCAGCTTGGATGGGCAGGGGAAGCATTTT. The chain couples TRBV5-1 to TRBJ1-5, with a tentative D call TRBD1 (6 bases). Trimming removed 0 bases at V and 14 bases at J, with 12 bases between. The germline V gene encodes CDR1 SGHRS and CDR2 YFSETQ. The length of the CDR3 is 12 residues.